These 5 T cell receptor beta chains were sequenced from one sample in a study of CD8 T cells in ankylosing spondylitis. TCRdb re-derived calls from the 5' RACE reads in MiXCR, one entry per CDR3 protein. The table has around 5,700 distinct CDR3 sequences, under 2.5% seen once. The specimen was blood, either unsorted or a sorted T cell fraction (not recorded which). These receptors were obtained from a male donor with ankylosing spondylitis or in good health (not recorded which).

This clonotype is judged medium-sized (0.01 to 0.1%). Written as DNA, the CDR3 is TGTGCCAGCAGCGTAGCGGGAGAATCCTACAATGAGCAGTTCTTC. This encodes CASSVAGESYNEQFF. The chain combines TRBV9 with TRBJ2-1, with D possibly matching TRBD2 (6 bases). Germline assignment: CDR1 SGDLS and CDR2 YYNGEE. With 0 bases removed from V and 1 base from J, the gap between germline ends came to 8 bases. The CDR3 covers 15 residues. The full variable domain, completed using reference TRBV9 and TRBJ2-1, is DSGVTQTPKHLITATGQRVTLRCSPRSGDLSVYWYQQSLDQGLQFLIQYYNGEERAKGNILERFSAQQFPDLHSELNLSSLELGDSALYFCASSVAGESYNEQFFGPGTRLTVL.

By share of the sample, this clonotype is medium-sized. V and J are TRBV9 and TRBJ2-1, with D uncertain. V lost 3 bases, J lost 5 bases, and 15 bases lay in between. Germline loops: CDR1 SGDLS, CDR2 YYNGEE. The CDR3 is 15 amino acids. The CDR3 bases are TGTGCCAGCAGCGCGGAGCCTACCGCAAACAATGAGCAGTTCTTC. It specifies CASSAEPTANNEQFF.

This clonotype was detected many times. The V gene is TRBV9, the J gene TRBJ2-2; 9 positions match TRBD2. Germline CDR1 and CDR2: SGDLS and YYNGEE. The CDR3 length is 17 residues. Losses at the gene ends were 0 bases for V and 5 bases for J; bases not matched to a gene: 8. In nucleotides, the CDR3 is TGTGCCAGCAGCGTAGTTGCTAGCGGGATTGGTACCGGGGAGCTGTTTTTT. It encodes CASSVVASGIGTGELFF.

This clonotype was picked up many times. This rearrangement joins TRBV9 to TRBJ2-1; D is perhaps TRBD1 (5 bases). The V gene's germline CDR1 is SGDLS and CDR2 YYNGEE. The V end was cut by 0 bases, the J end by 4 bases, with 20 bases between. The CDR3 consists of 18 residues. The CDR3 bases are TGTGCCAGCAGCGTAGGGGGCTTGAAAGATCAGTCGTACAATGAGCAGTTCTTC. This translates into CASSVGGLKDQSYNEQFF.

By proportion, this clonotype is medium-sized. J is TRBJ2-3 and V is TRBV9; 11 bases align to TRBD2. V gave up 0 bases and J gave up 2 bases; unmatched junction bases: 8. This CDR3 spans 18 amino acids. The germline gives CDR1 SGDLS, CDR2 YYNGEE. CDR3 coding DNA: TGTGCCAGCAGCGTAGAAGGGACTAGCGGCTTCGACACAGATACGCAGTATTTT. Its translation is CASSVEGTSGFDTDTQYF.